Detailed here is one TCR beta chain. Its antigen remains unknown. The sample is drawn from a study of T-cell reconstitution after alpha-beta-depleted transplantation in children. Study results and caveats: The origin of alpha-beta T cells about two months after transplant was reportedly several hundred expanded graft clones. TCRbeta diversity was high at day 60 in some patients (a result of surviving recipient T cells and thymic progenitors). After one year, T-cell counts and TCRbeta diversity mostly came from new T cells.

CDR1 is MNHEY and CDR2 is SMNVEV in the germline V gene (reference sequence). V lost 5 bases and J lost 5; bases outside the gene matches: 8. The CDR3 spans 16 residues. Unique molecular identifiers featured in how the TCRbeta library was prepared. TCRdb re-derived calls from the PCR reads in MiXCR, one entry per CDR3 protein. The repertoire holds just over 950,000 distinct CDR3 sequences, around 30% seen once, with around 30% in the top ten. The TCR was taken from a boy under two years old who had a stem cell transplant for SCID, so the T cells may come from the graft donor. This specimen consisted of PBMCs, mostly from graft donor cells, obtained 360 days after TCRalphabeta/CD19-depleted stem cell transplant. This chain connects TRBV27 to TRBJ1-3; 11 nucleotides match TRBD1. The CDR3 DNA is TGTGCCAGCAGTCCCGGACAGGGGGCATGGAGAAACACCATATATTTT. Encoded protein: CASSPGQGAWRNTIYF.